The 2 T cell receptor beta chains below all came from one sample that was sequenced in a study of control samples from healthy donors and cancer patients (dated by TCRdb to 2020 to 2022). The library was obtained by the immunoSEQ multiplex PCR assay. TCRdb re-hosts the immuneACCESS table, in-frame sequences only. Its copies lack some clones; in the studies checked, an unresolved V gene accounts for under half of them, and the cause for the rest is not known. This sample comprises under 150,000 clones, about 94% of them detected only once. The ten largest account for about 3.6% of the sample. What was sequenced was blood. All receptors derive from a man aged 25-40 years in good health.

The rearrangement uses TRBV5-1 and TRBJ1-2; a possible D gene is TRBD1 (5 bases). The CDR3 has 14 residues. Germline V lookup: CDR1 SGHRS, CDR2 YFSETQ. The germline V and J ends were trimmed by 0 bases and 8 bases, with 14 bases remaining between them. The CDR3 DNA reads as TGCGCCAGCAGCTTGGACTGGGGGGTAGAGGGCTACACCTTC. Translated, it gives CASSLDWGVEGYTF. Using reference TRBV5-1 and TRBJ1-2 for the parts outside the CDR3, the full variable domain is KAGVTQTPRYLIKTRGQQVTLSCSPISGHRSVSWYQQTPGQGLQFLFEYFSETQRNKGNFPGRFSGRQFSNSRSEMNVSTLELGDSALYLCASSLDWGVEGYTFGSGTRLTVV.

The chain joins TRBV5-6 to TRBJ2-2; maybe TRBD1 (6 bases). The CDR3 spans 15 residues. Trimming pared 7 bases from V and 6 bases from J, leaving 19 bases between. From germline, CDR1 is SGHDT and CDR2 YYEEEE. Here the CDR3 reads CASSLSARGSGELFF. DNA for the CDR3: TGTGCCAGCTCCTTGAGCGCCAGGGGATCCGGGGAGCTGTTTTTT.